In its sample, the clone carrying this T cell receptor beta chain was seen many times. The antigen remains undetermined. This sample is part of a study of regulatory T cells in long-lasting Graves disease. Study conclusions and caveats: Segments TRBV28, TRBJ1-2 and TRBJ2-5 showed preferential usage in persistent disease.

The time point denotes: newly diagnosed GD, antithyroid drugs for less than 3 months. There was RNA extracted from PBMCs, and the TCR library was made from it. In this cohort, patients came from an endocrinology department located in Xi'an, China. The CDR3 runs to 14 residues. V gave up 8 bases and J gave up 3 bases, with 16 bases separating them. Germline assignment: CDR1 SGHNT and CDR2 YENEEA. The authors built TCR beta libraries using iRepertoire HTBI primers and Arm-PCR of CDR3 regions. TCRdb reprocessed the multiplex PCR reads with MiXCR, giving one entry per CDR3 protein. The sample lists approximately 540,000 distinct CDR3 sequences; 12% were seen once. The data also belong to a second study, concerning T cells in Graves' hyperthyroidism and ophthalmopathy.

This material consisted of peripheral blood mononuclear cells (PBMCs), taken at new diagnosis, from a patient treated with antithyroid drugs. This sequence originates from a young woman with Graves disease. The chain has TRBV11-3 and TRBJ1-2; D is unclear. The CDR3 region is CASGQGAIHYGYTF. CDR3 DNA sequence: TGTGCCAGCGGGCAAGGTGCAATTCACTATGGCTACACCTTC. The whole variable domain, remainder taken from reference TRBV11-3 and TRBJ1-2, is EAGVVQSPRYKIIEKKQPVAFWCNPISGHNTLYWYLQNLGQGPELLIRYENEEAVDDSQLPKDRFSAERLKGVDSTLKIQPAELGDSAVYLCASGQGAIHYGYTFGSGTRLTVV.